One and the same sample provided the 8 T cell receptor beta chains below, sequenced in a study of cytomegalovirus exposure and HLA in healthy donors. This PCR relied on a set of 60 Vbeta primers and 13 Jbeta primers. Using immunoSEQ multiplex PCR, the repertoire was profiled, and TCRdb retains in-frame clones only, with some absent. Its table records 160,000 or so clones. The sample taken for sequencing was PBMCs. The source is a man aged 25 to 40 in good health and CMV-seronegative.

This chain uses TRBV7-9 with TRBJ2-2, with TRBD1 matching 7 bases. This CDR3 region has 16 residues. The V segment lost 5 bases and the J segment 8 bases; nucleotides outside the gene matches: 14. Looked up from germline, CDR1 is SEHNR and CDR2 is FQNEAQ (reference sequence). CDR3 sequence: CASSDPGQSRSGELFF. The CDR3 DNA reads TGTGCCAGCAGCGATCCGGGACAGTCGAGATCTGGGGAGCTGTTTTTT.

The V call is TRBV7-9, the J call TRBJ2-3; D is ambiguous. Trimming shortened V by 1 base and J by 1 base, and 9 bases separated the two germline ends. CDR1 and CDR2 from the germline V gene are SEHNR and FQNEAQ (reference sequence). This CDR3 is built from 15 residues. The CDR3 region has the DNA TGTGCCAGCAGCTTAGTTCTTGCGGGCACAGATACGCAGTATTTT. Protein product: CASSLVLAGTDTQYF.

The rearrangement joins TRBV6-1 to TRBJ1-5; weak D call: TRBD1 (5 bases). The CDR3 length is 14 residues. Trimming stripped 6 bases from V and 4 bases from J, with 13 bases between. Germline V CDR1 and CDR2: MNHNS, SASEGT. The CDR3 DNA is TGTGCCAGCAGACTAGGGGAGGGGAATCAGCCCCAGCATTTT. Its translation: CASRLGEGNQPQHF.

V is TRBV30 and J is TRBJ2-5, with a weak D call TRBD2 (5 bases). The CDR3 length is 13 residues. Germline-derived CDR1 and CDR2 are GTSNPN and SVGIG (reference sequence). V dropped 2 bases and J dropped 5 bases, with 12 bases sitting between them. CDR3 residues: CAWSSPGGETQYF. DNA of the CDR3: TGTGCCTGGAGTTCCCCAGGAGGCGAGACCCAGTACTTC.

The V call is TRBV6-6, the J call TRBJ1-5; D is perhaps TRBD1 (6 bases). V lost 2 bases, J lost 11 bases, and 13 bases lay in between. Per the germline V gene, CDR1 is MNHNY and CDR2 is SVGAGI (reference sequence). The CDR3 contains 13 residues. The CDR3 protein is CASSYLTGNTQHF. The CDR3, as DNA: TGTGCCAGCAGTTACCTTACAGGGAACACCCAGCATTTT.

As regards this clone: The identical CDR3 is also encoded by other nucleotide sequences in the sample. The V call is TRBV7-2, the J call TRBJ2-7; the D gene is possibly TRBD2 (6 bases). Germline V gene lookup returns CDR1 SGHTA and CDR2 FQGNSA. This CDR3 comprises 15 residues. Between the trimmed V and J ends, which lost 0 bases and 2 bases, there was a span of 11 bases. The CDR3 DNA is TGTGCCAGCAGCTTAGCCGGGACTGGCGCCTACGAGCAGTACTTC. Protein: CASSLAGTGAYEQYF.

J is TRBJ2-7 and V is TRBV5-5, with D perhaps TRBD2 (6 bases). The CDR3 extends over 14 amino acids. Germline V gene lookup returns CDR1 SGHKS and CDR2 YYEKEE (reference sequence). V was trimmed by 0 bases and J by 2 bases, leaving 9 bases between them. The DNA for the CDR3 is TGTGCCAGCAGCTTGGGTGCGGGAACCTACGAGCAGTACTTC. Amino acids: CASSLGAGTYEQYF.

The V gene is TRBV12-5, the J gene TRBJ2-1; maybe TRBD2 (6 bases). Per the germline V gene, CDR1 is LGHNT and CDR2 is FRNRAP. CDR3 length: 13 residues. The germline V and J ends were trimmed by 2 bases and 11 bases, with 13 bases remaining between them. Written as DNA, the CDR3 is TGTGCTAGTGGTTTGCACTTAGCGGAGAAGCAGTTCTTC. Residues: CASGLHLAEKQFF.